These 12 T cell receptor beta chains were all obtained from the same sample, sequenced in a study of post-analysis software for immune sequencing data. What these receptors recognize is not known. TCR beta cDNA libraries had unique molecular identifiers. TCRdb analysed the PCR reads with MiXCR anew, one entry per CDR3 protein. The repertoire has 650,000 to 900,000 distinct CDR3 sequences, around 46% of them found once; the top ten carry roughly 4.4%. Findings and limits, study-wide: Several TRBV segments, TRBV5-6, TRBV5-1 and TRBV20-1 among them, were found more frequent in patients than controls.

Sequencing input: blood. These receptors came from a girl aged 5 to 17 with multiple sclerosis.

The chain joins TRBV20-1 to TRBJ2-1; 8 nucleotides align to TRBD2. The CDR3 contains 15 residues. CDR1 and CDR2 (germline): DFQATT, SNEGSKA (reference sequence). V lost 1 base to trimming and J lost 7 bases; unmatched junction nucleotides: 9. The CDR3 reads CSARVYSGSSNEQFF. CDR3 DNA: TGCAGTGCTAGAGTCTACAGCGGGAGCTCTAATGAGCAGTTCTTC.

Concerning this clonotype itself: A junction end diverges from the germline sequence, so it may reflect a read error. This rearrangement joins TRBV7-7 to TRBJ2-3, with TRBD2 matching over 8 bases. This CDR3 spans 15 amino acids. Germline values: CDR1 SSHAT, CDR2 FNYEAQ (reference sequence). CDR3 DNA: TGTGCTAGCAGCGCGAGCCCGGGGGGGACAGATACGCAGTATTTT. Protein product: CASSASPGGTDTQYF.

This clonotype appeared a few times. The chain has TRBV4-1 and TRBJ2-1, with TRBD2 as a possible D gene (6 bases). CDR1 and CDR2 (germline): MGHRA, YSYEKL. This CDR3 contains 15 residues. The V end lost 0 bases, the J end lost 2 bases, and 8 bases lay between the germline ends. The CDR3 reads CASSQEGLPYNEQFF. Written as DNA, the CDR3 is TGCGCCAGCAGCCAAGAAGGACTACCCTACAATGAGCAGTTCTTC.

This clonotype was picked up a small number of times. The chain links TRBV7-3 to TRBJ1-2; a weak D match, TRBD1 (6 bases). V was trimmed by 2 bases and J by 8 bases, leaving 12 bases between them. Germline V gives CDR1 SGHTA, CDR2 FQGTGA. The CDR3 consists of 13 residues. The chain's CDR3 is CASSLGGGEGYTF. The CDR3 bases are TGTGCCAGCAGCTTAGGAGGGGGTGAGGGCTACACCTTC.

This clonotype was counted a few times. The chain employs TRBV12-3 or TRBV12-4 and TRBJ1-1; 9 nucleotides agree with TRBD1. With V trimmed by 6 bases and J by 8 bases, 4 bases remained unmatched. The CDR3 has 12 amino acids. CDR3 sequence reads: CASRGQGREAFF. The CDR3 DNA sequence: TGTGCCAGCAGAGGACAGGGGAGGGAAGCTTTCTTT.

This clonotype was counted at least ten times. The chain carries TRBV20-1 and TRBJ2-7; 7 bases align to TRBD1. The V gene end was trimmed by 6 bases and the J gene end by 2 bases; junction bases not matched to a gene: 16. This CDR3 is built from 16 residues. Germline V gene lookup returns CDR1 DFQATT and CDR2 SNEGSKA (reference sequence). For the CDR3, the DNA is TGCAGTGCCCCAGGGGGTAGGCTGGAGGCCCCCTACGAGCAGTACTTC. Protein sequence: CSAPGGRLEAPYEQYF.

This clonotype was counted between two and nine times. V is TRBV29-1 and J is TRBJ2-7, with 8 bases lining up with TRBD2. Germline lookup yields CDR1 SQVTM and CDR2 ANQGSEA. The junction had 10 bases not matched to a gene; V was cut back by 4 bases and J by 2 bases. This CDR3 is 15 amino acids long. Here the CDR3 DNA reads TGCAGCGTTGCTCCGGGGCGGGAGGATCCCTACGAGCAGTACTTC. It specifies CSVAPGREDPYEQYF.

The chain couples TRBV11-1 to TRBJ1-4; 7 bases are a match to TRBD1. Per germline, CDR1 SGHAT and CDR2 FQDESV (reference sequence). This CDR3 contains 15 residues. After removal of 5 bases from V and 3 bases from J, the junction contained 6 bases not matched to a gene. The CDR3 DNA reads as TGTGCCAGCAGCGCCGGGGACAGCTCTAATGAAAAACTGTTTTTT. It is translated as CASSAGDSSNEKLFF. The variable domain in full, completed from reference TRBV11-1 and TRBJ1-4, reads EAEVAQSPRYKITEKSQAVAFWCDPISGHATLYWYRQILGQGPELLVQFQDESVVDDSQLPKDRFSAERLKGVDSTLKIQPAELGDSAMYLCASSAGDSSNEKLFFGSGTQLSVL.

This chain joins TRBV7-8 and TRBJ2-3; 8 bases are a match to TRBD1. The CDR3 runs 16 residues. Germline assignment: CDR1 SGHVS and CDR2 FQNEAQ. V dropped 1 base and J dropped 6; count of bases not matched to a gene: 9. CDR3 sequence: CASSLGLGQGADTQYF. CDR3 sequence (DNA): TGTGCCAGCAGCTTAGGTCTGGGGCAGGGGGCGGATACGCAGTATTTT.

The J gene is TRBJ1-2, the V gene TRBV10-3; unclear D gene. CDR3 length: 13 residues. V shed 4 bases and J shed 6 bases, with 12 bases lying between them. Germline lookup yields CDR1 ENHRY and CDR2 SYGVKD. The CDR3 DNA reads as TGTGCCATCAGTGGCGACCTCCTCCATGGCTACACCTTC. Protein: CAISGDLLHGYTF.

This clonotype was seen more than once but under ten times. This chain connects TRBV6-6 to TRBJ2-4; perhaps TRBD2 as D (5 bases). The J call could be wrong; TRBJ2-7 is a better fit for the DNA end. The CDR3 length is 15 residues. Germline V lookup: CDR1 MNHNY, CDR2 SVGAGI (reference sequence). The CDR3 DNA sequence: TGTGCCAGCAGCCTTCGGGATACTAGGATCCACGAGCAGTACTTC. Residues: CASSLRDTRIHEQYF.

CDR3 DNA: TGTGCCAGCAGTGAACACAGGGGCGAGGGGACAGATACGCAGTATTTT. This codes for CASSEHRGEGTDTQYF. The gene calls are TRBV6-4 and TRBJ2-3; TRBD1 matches 7 bases. The germline V gene has CDR1 MRHNA and CDR2 SNTAGT. CDR3 length equals 16 residues. V lost 3 bases and J lost 3; bases outside the gene matches: 9.